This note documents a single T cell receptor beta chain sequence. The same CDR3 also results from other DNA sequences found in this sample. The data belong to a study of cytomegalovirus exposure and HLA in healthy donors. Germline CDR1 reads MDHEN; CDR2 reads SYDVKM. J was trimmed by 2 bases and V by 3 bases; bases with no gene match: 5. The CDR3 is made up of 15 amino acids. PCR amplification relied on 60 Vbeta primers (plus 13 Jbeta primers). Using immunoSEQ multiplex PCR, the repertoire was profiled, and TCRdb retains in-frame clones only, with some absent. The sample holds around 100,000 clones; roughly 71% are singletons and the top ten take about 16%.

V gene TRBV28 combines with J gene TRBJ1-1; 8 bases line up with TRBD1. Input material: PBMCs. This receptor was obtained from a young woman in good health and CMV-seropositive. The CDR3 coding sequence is TGTGCCAGCAGTTTCTCCGGGACAGGTAACACTGAAGCTTTCTTT. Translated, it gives CASSFSGTGNTEAFF.